This T cell receptor beta chain derives from a study of blood T cell repertoires in COVID-19. The V gene's germline CDR1 is SGHDN and CDR2 FVKESK. This CDR3 has 13 residues. Deletions cut 6 bases from V and 3 bases from J, with 11 bases between. The sample holds one count of this clone. Method: immunoSEQ multiplex PCR; TCRdb's copy keeps in-frame clones and lacks some. The sample lists under 250,000 clones, around 90% occurring once. This TCR was recovered from a woman aged 40 to 50 who had been exposed to COVID-19. J is TRBJ1-2 and V is TRBV14, with D possibly matching TRBD1 (5 bases). What was sequenced was PBMCs or T cells enriched from blood (not recorded which). This chain's CDR3 is CASSLGPYYGYTF. The CDR3 nucleotides read TGTGCCAGCAGTTTGGGGCCTTACTATGGCTACACCTTC.